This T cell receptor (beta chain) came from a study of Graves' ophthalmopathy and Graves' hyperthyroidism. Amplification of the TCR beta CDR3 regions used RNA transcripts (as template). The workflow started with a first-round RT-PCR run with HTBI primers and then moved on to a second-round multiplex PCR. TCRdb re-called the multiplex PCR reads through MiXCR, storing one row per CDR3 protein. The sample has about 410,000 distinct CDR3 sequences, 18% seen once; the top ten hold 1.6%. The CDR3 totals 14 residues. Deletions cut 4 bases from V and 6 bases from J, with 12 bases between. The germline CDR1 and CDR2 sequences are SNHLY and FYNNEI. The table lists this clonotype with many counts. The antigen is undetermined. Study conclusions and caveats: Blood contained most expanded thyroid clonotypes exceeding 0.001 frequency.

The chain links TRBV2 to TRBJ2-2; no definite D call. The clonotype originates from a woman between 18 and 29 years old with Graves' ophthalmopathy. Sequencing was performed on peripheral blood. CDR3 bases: TGTGCCAGCAGTGGAGTACCCTCGGCCGGGGAGCTGTTTTTT. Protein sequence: CASSGVPSAGELFF.